This passage covers 32 T cell receptor beta chains from one sample sequenced in a study of blood T cell repertoires in COVID-19. Measured with immunoSEQ multiplex PCR; TCRdb has only the in-frame clones, and not every one. The repertoire holds approximately 150,000 clones, with 88% as singletons. The sequenced sample was peripheral blood. The receptor set was obtained from a man aged 50-60 years who had recovered from COVID-19.

This clone turned up a few times. The chain recombines TRBV5-5 with TRBJ2-3, with D unclear. CDR3 size: 12 residues. Germline lookup yields CDR1 SGHKS and CDR2 YYEKEE (reference sequence). The germline V and J ends were trimmed by 0 bases and 7 bases, with 6 bases remaining between them. The CDR3 nucleotides read TGTGCCAGCAGCTTGGGAGTAAATACGCAGTATTTT. Its protein product is CASSLGVNTQYF.

The chain has TRBV9 and TRBJ2-2, with a tentative D call TRBD2 (6 bases). Trimming shortened V by 0 bases and J by 4 bases, and 16 bases separated the two germline ends. The CDR3 runs 17 residues. Germline V lookup: CDR1 SGDLS, CDR2 YYNGEE. CDR3 sequence (DNA): TGTGCCAGCAGCGTAGCTCCGGGACGGGGGAGCACCGGGGAGCTGTTTTTT. Translation gives CASSVAPGRGSTGELFF.

This clone appeared once. Other DNA sequences of this sample code for an identical CDR3. The rearrangement joins TRBV15 to TRBJ2-7, with a possible D match to TRBD1 (5 bases). The CDR3 totals 14 residues. In germline, CDR1 is LNHNV, CDR2 YYDKDF (reference sequence). The V end lost 4 bases, the J end lost 3 bases, and 13 bases lay between the germline ends. The CDR3 nucleotides are TGTGCCACCAGCATGTCAATGACAGACTACGAGCAGTACTTC. Translating gives CATSMSMTDYEQYF.

This chain joins TRBV7-2 and TRBJ1-5; possible D gene TRBD1, 5 bases. The ends were cut back, 4 bases at V and 5 bases at J, with 15 bases in the middle. Germline CDR1 is SGHTA and CDR2 is FQGNSA. The CDR3 is made up of 15 amino acids. CDR3 region: CASSSGLKTDQPQHF. The CDR3, as DNA: TGTGCCAGCAGCTCGGGACTAAAAACTGATCAGCCCCAGCATTTT.

The rearrangement uses TRBV25-1 and TRBJ1-1; 7 bases are a match to TRBD1. The CDR3 runs to 12 residues. In germline, CDR1 is MGHDK, CDR2 SYGVNS. V shed 5 bases and J 12 bases; nucleotides not matched to a gene: 9. The DNA for the CDR3 is TGTGCCAGCAGTCACATAAACAGGGGAACTTTCTTT. It yields the protein CASSHINRGTFF.

The chain employs TRBV6-1 and TRBJ2-7; TRBD1 agrees at 9 bases. Trimming at V came to 0 bases and at J to 5 bases, leaving 8 bases not matched to a gene. Germline CDR1 is MNHNS and CDR2 is SASEGT. This CDR3 has 16 amino acids. The CDR3 spells CASSEALGQGTNEQYF. Written as DNA, the CDR3 is TGTGCCAGCAGTGAAGCTTTAGGACAGGGGACCAACGAGCAGTACTTC.

In regard to this clone: Because the CDR3's place on the DNA is in doubt, the DNA is left out and the CDR3 is given as listed by TCRdb. V and J are TRBV27 and TRBJ2-2; the DNA was not used to check the table's D call, TRBD2. CDR1 MNHEY and CDR2 SMNVEV come from the germline V gene (reference sequence). The CDR3 adds up to 13 amino acids, both ends counted. The CDR3 here is CASSSRRAGELFF.

CDR3 amino acids: CASRSEGLAIEQFF. CDR3 sequence (DNA): TGCGCCAGCAGGAGTGAGGGACTGGCGATAGAGCAGTTCTTC. This chain connects TRBV23-1 to TRBJ2-1, with D perhaps TRBD2 (6 bases). TRBV23-1 is marked as an open reading frame, function uncertain. V gave up 6 bases and J gave up 10 bases, with 19 bases separating them. The CDR3 runs to 14 residues.

The J gene is TRBJ2-7, the V gene TRBV7-6; the match to TRBD1 covers 9 bases. The CDR3 runs to 14 residues. With 2 bases clipped from V and 5 bases from J, the junction kept 4 bases outside the gene matches. Germline loops: CDR1 SGHVS, CDR2 FNYEAQ. CDR3: CASSLFGQGNEQYF. The CDR3 bases are TGTGCCAGCAGCTTATTTGGACAGGGGAACGAGCAGTACTTC.

The chain carries TRBV7-2 and TRBJ2-2, with D possibly matching TRBD2 (5 bases). The CDR3 runs to 14 residues. With 5 bases removed from V and 7 bases from J, the gap between germline ends came to 14 bases. Germline V gives CDR1 SGHTA, CDR2 FQGNSA. For the CDR3, the DNA is TGTGCCAGCAGCCAGGAGGCGACCGTCGGGGAGCTGTTTTTT. It is translated as CASSQEATVGELFF.

The chain links TRBV7-2 to TRBJ1-2; D is unresolved. V was shortened by 4 bases and J by 0 bases, with 12 bases between the two germline ends. The CDR3 extends over 15 amino acids. Germline V gives CDR1 SGHTA, CDR2 FQGNSA. CDR3 residues: CASSSGPSTNYGYTF. DNA for the CDR3: TGTGCCAGCAGCTCGGGTCCATCCACTAACTATGGCTACACCTTC.

V usage is TRBV24-1 and J usage is TRBJ1-5, with 8 bases that match TRBD1. In germline, CDR1 is KGHDR, CDR2 SFDVKD. The CDR3 is 17 amino acids. The junction had 8 bases not matched to a gene; V was cut back by 4 bases and J by 1 base. The CDR3 DNA is TGTGCCACCAGTGACTCCGGACAGGGCACGAGCAATCAGCCCCAGCATTTT. Amino acids: CATSDSGQGTSNQPQHF.

The J gene is TRBJ1-1, the V gene TRBV5-5, with 10 positions matching TRBD1. The CDR3 is 12 residues long. V shed 5 bases, J shed 5 bases, and the junction held 0 bases outside the gene matches. Germline CDR1 is SGHKS and CDR2 is YYEKEE (reference sequence). CDR3 nucleotides: TGTGCCAGCAGGGGACAGGGGACTGAAGCTTTCTTT. This sequence encodes CASRGQGTEAFF.

This clone occurred once. The rearrangement joins TRBV5-1 to TRBJ2-5; the match to TRBD1 covers 10 bases. The CDR3 sequence is 17 residues long. CDR1 and CDR2 (germline): SGHRS, YFSETQ. Losses at the gene ends were 1 base for V and 5 bases for J; bases not matched to a gene: 11. CDR3 loop: CASSLYGATGGFETQYF. Here the CDR3 DNA reads TGCGCCAGCAGCTTGTATGGGGCGACAGGGGGCTTTGAGACCCAGTACTTC.

J is TRBJ2-3 and V is TRBV15; weak D call: TRBD2 (5 bases). CDR1 and CDR2 (germline): LNHNV, YYDKDF (reference sequence). The CDR3 runs to 15 residues. V lost 0 bases and J lost 7, with 14 bases in between. For the CDR3, the DNA is TGTGCCACCAGCAGAGACAGCGGACCTTCAAATACGCAGTATTTT. Its translation is CATSRDSGPSNTQYF.

The chain carries TRBV5-4 and TRBJ2-5; D possibly corresponds to TRBD2 (5 bases). The germline CDR1 and CDR2 sequences are SGHNT and YYREEE (reference sequence). V dropped 4 bases and J dropped 13 bases, with 17 bases sitting between them. The CDR3 totals 12 residues. The CDR3 region is CASSLAGLGRYF. The CDR3, as DNA: TGTGCCAGCAGCCTCGCGGGCCTTGGAAGGTACTTC.

The V and J genes are TRBV5-1 and TRBJ2-7; D is perhaps TRBD2 (7 bases). Germline CDR1 is SGHRS and CDR2 is YFSETQ. The CDR3 is 15 amino acids. V dropped 0 bases and J dropped 3 bases, with 13 bases sitting between them. CDR3 bases: TGCGCCAGCAGCTTGGTAGGGGGAGGGCACTACGAGCAGTACTTC. The encoded protein is CASSLVGGGHYEQYF.

The gene calls are TRBV5-5 and TRBJ2-7; weak D call: TRBD2 (8 bases). V lost 3 bases and J 4 bases, leaving 20 bases between the germline ends. CDR3 length equals 16 residues. Germline loops: CDR1 SGHKS, CDR2 YYEKEE (reference sequence). The CDR3 DNA reads TGTGCCAGCAGCTCGGGAGGGACGGGACAGCTTTACGAGCAGTACTTC. This sequence encodes CASSSGGTGQLYEQYF.

The rearrangement uses TRBV29-1 and TRBJ2-7; 10 bases are shared with TRBD1. The J segment lost 5 bases and the V segment lost 7 bases, leaving 11 bases of the junction unmatched. Germline CDR1 SQVTM, CDR2 ANQGSEA. The length of the CDR3 is 14 residues. CDR3 in DNA: TGCAGCGGTGACCTAGGACAGGGGGAACACGAGCAGTACTTC. Protein: CSGDLGQGEHEQYF.

This chain uses TRBV14 with TRBJ1-6, with D perhaps matching TRBD1 (5 bases). Germline-derived CDR1 and CDR2 are SGHDN and FVKESK. The CDR3 is 15 residues long. Trimming took 0 bases from V and 3 from J, leaving 6 bases between them. In nucleotides, the CDR3 is TGTGCCAGCAGCCAAGATCAGGGCTATAATTCACCCCTCCACTTT. This translates into CASSQDQGYNSPLHF.

The chain employs TRBV7-2 and TRBJ2-5, with a tentative D call TRBD1 (6 bases). The V gene lost 2 bases and the J gene lost 2 bases, with 9 bases spanning the gap. Germline V gene sequence: CDR1 SGHTA, CDR2 FQGNSA. The CDR3 is 14 amino acids. The CDR3 coding sequence is TGTGCCAGCAGCTTATGGACAGCTCAAGAGACCCAGTACTTC. Translating gives CASSLWTAQETQYF.

This chain uses TRBV28 with TRBJ2-1, with a tentative D call TRBD2 (5 bases). V was shortened by 1 base and J by 5 bases, with 30 bases between the two germline ends. The germline V gene has CDR1 MDHEN and CDR2 SYDVKM. CDR3 length equals 21 residues. CDR3 sequence: CASSLYPGRSRGAFDDNEQFF. CDR3 coding DNA: TGTGCCAGCAGTTTATACCCTGGCAGGTCTCGGGGAGCCTTTGATGACAATGAGCAGTTCTTC.

The V and J genes are TRBV4-3 and TRBJ1-2, with D perhaps TRBD1 (5 bases). CDR3 size: 15 residues. Germline V gene lookup returns CDR1 LGHNA and CDR2 YSLEER. V was shortened by 0 bases and J by 5 bases, with 13 bases between the two germline ends. The CDR3 DNA follows: TGCGCCAGCAGCCAAGAGGGGAGGGGCCGGTATGGCTACACCTTC. Translated: CASSQEGRGRYGYTF.

V and J are TRBV7-2 and TRBJ1-3; TRBD1 might be the D (5 bases). Looked up from germline, CDR1 is SGHTA and CDR2 is FQGNSA. The CDR3 totals 13 residues. The germline V and J ends were trimmed by 1 base and 9 bases, with 10 bases remaining between them. The CDR3 coding sequence is TGTGCCAGCAGCTTAGATCAGGGTGGCACCATATATTTT. This sequence encodes CASSLDQGGTIYF.

This sequence joins TRBV5-6 and TRBJ2-3, with a possible D match to TRBD1 (8 bases). The CDR3 spans 15 residues. Germline lookup yields CDR1 SGHDT and CDR2 YYEEEE. V lost 4 bases and J 7 bases, leaving 19 bases between the germline ends. The DNA of the CDR3 is TGTGCCAGCAGCACACAGGGGGGGATAGGATATACGCAGTATTTT. Translated: CASSTQGGIGYTQYF. The full variable domain, completed using reference TRBV5-6 and TRBJ2-3, is DAGVTQSPTHLIKTRGQQVTLRCSPKSGHDTVSWYQQALGQGPQFIFQYYEEEERQRGNFPDRFSGHQFPNYSSELNVNALLLGDSALYLCASSTQGGIGYTQYFGPGTRLTVL.

The chain links TRBV9 to TRBJ1-4, with D maybe TRBD1 (5 bases). The CDR3 extends over 14 amino acids. The V gene lost 0 bases and the J gene lost 6 bases, with 9 bases spanning the gap. CDR1 and CDR2 from the germline V gene are SGDLS and YYNGEE. CDR3 sequence: CASSVAAGYEKLFF. In DNA, the CDR3 is TGTGCCAGCAGCGTAGCGGCAGGGTATGAAAAACTGTTTTTT.

V and J are TRBV7-8 and TRBJ2-7; 9 nucleotides match TRBD2. The CDR3 length is 15 residues. V dropped 1 base and J dropped 6; count of bases not matched to a gene: 7. Germline V lookup: CDR1 SGHVS, CDR2 FQNEAQ. CDR3 bases: TGTGCCAGCAGCTTAGGTAGCGGGAGACCAAGCGAGCAGTACTTC. This codes for CASSLGSGRPSEQYF.

The chain employs TRBV12-3 or TRBV12-4 and TRBJ1-3; D unresolved. V shed 7 bases and J shed 0 bases, with 7 bases lying between them. The CDR3 is made up of 13 amino acids. The CDR3, as DNA: TGTGCCAGCATGTCGGGCTCTGGAAACACCATATATTTT. The encoded protein is CASMSGSGNTIYF.

The V and J genes are TRBV6-5 and TRBJ2-6; 7 bases match TRBD1. Unmatched junction bases numbered 4, after V lost 6 bases and J lost 2 bases. The CDR3 sequence is 15 residues long. Germline loops: CDR1 MNHEY, CDR2 SVGAGI. The CDR3 here is CASSADRAGANVLTF. CDR3 coding DNA: TGTGCCAGCAGCGCCGACAGGGCTGGGGCCAACGTCCTGACTTTC.

This clone showed up just once. The chain has TRBV19 and TRBJ1-3; no reliable D call. This CDR3 is 13 amino acids long. Germline CDR1 reads LNHDA; CDR2 reads SQIVND (reference sequence). V was pared by 3 bases and J by 4 bases, with 7 bases between. The CDR3 reads CASSIDTGNTIYF. The CDR3 bases are TGTGCCAGTAGTATCGACACGGGAAACACCATATATTTT.

The CDR3 region is CASSSLWRGNQPQHF. DNA for the CDR3: TGTGCCAGCAGCTCCCTATGGAGGGGCAATCAGCCCCAGCATTTT. The rearrangement links TRBV7-8 to TRBJ1-5; no firm D call. Germline CDR1 is SGHVS and CDR2 is FQNEAQ. This CDR3 has 15 residues. Trimming pared 4 bases from V and 2 bases from J, leaving 12 bases between.

The chain combines TRBV9 with TRBJ2-7, with 12 bases identical to TRBD1. The CDR3 totals 17 residues. Germline CDR1 reads SGDLS; CDR2 reads YYNGEE. J lost 8 bases, V lost 0 bases, and 12 bases had no gene match. For the CDR3, the DNA is TGTGCCAGCAGCGTAGATGCCCGGAGGGGACAGGGGGCGAAGCAGTACTTC. Encoded protein: CASSVDARRGQGAKQYF.